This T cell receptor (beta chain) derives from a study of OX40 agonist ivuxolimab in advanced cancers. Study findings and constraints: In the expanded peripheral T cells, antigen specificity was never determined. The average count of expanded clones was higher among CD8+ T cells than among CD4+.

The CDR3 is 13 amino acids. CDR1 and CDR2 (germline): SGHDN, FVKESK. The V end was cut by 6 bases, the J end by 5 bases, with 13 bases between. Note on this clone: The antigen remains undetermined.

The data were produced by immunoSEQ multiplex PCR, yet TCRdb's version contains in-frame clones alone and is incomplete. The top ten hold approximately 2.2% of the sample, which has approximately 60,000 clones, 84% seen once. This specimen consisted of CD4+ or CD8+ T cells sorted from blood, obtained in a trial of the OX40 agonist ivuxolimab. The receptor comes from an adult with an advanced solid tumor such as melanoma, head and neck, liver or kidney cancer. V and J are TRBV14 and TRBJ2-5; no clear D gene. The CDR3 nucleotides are TGTGCCAGCAGTCGCAGACTTGGGGAGACCCAGTACTTC. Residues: CASSRRLGETQYF. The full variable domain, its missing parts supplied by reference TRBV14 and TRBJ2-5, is EAGVTQFPSHSVIEKGQTVTLRCDPISGHDNLYWYRRVMGKEIKFLLHFVKESKQDESGMPNNRFLAERTGGTYSTLKVQPAELEDSGVYFCASSRRLGETQYFGPGTRLLVL.